The 13 T cell receptor beta chains below come from one sample, sequenced in a study of graft-versus-host responses after intestinal transplantation. Here immunoSEQ multiplex PCR was the method, and the copy in TCRdb shows in-frame clones only, minus some. Among over 120,000 clones listed, about nine tenths were seen once. These receptors have no known antigen. Source: unstimulated CD4+ T cells sorted from spleen or lymph node cells, taken before intestinal transplant. The origin of the receptors is a human donor who received an intestinal transplant.

The chain carries TRBV7-9 and TRBJ2-7; D perhaps matches TRBD2 (5 bases). Per germline, CDR1 SEHNR and CDR2 FQNEAQ (reference sequence). CDR3 length: 15 amino acids. V was trimmed by 1 base and J by 3 bases, leaving 13 bases between them. CDR3 DNA: TGTGCCAGCAGCTTAGATACCGGGGTGAGCTACGAGCAGTACTTC. Amino acid sequence: CASSLDTGVSYEQYF.

The chain combines TRBV18 with TRBJ2-5; D uncertain. V was clipped by 6 bases and J by 4 bases, with 12 bases between them. The length of the CDR3 is 13 residues. Germline V gives CDR1 KGHSH, CDR2 LQKENI. CDR3 nucleotide sequence: TGTGCCAGCTCCCCCCAGGTTGCAGAGACCCAGTACTTC. Protein sequence: CASSPQVAETQYF.

The J gene is TRBJ2-5, the V gene TRBV19, with 9 bases matching TRBD1. The CDR3 has 16 amino acids. Germline lookup yields CDR1 LNHDA and CDR2 SQIVND (reference sequence). V lost 5 bases and J lost 4; bases outside the gene matches: 11. CDR3 in amino acids: CASSPYPDRGGETQYF. For the CDR3, the DNA is TGTGCCAGTAGTCCTTATCCGGACAGGGGAGGAGAGACCCAGTACTTC.

This chain uses TRBV4-3 with TRBJ2-1; 12 positions agree with TRBD2. The V gene end was trimmed by 4 bases and the J gene end by 3 bases; junction bases not matched to a gene: 7. Germline V gives CDR1 LGHNA, CDR2 YSLEER. The CDR3 covers 17 residues. CDR3 sequence: CASSPVLLAGGYNEQFF. The CDR3 coding sequence is TGCGCCAGCAGCCCTGTCCTACTAGCGGGAGGCTACAATGAGCAGTTCTTC.

This rearrangement joins TRBV28 to TRBJ2-7; D might be TRBD1 or TRBD2, each matching 5 bases. Per the germline V gene, CDR1 is MDHEN and CDR2 is SYDVKM. Trimming pared 8 bases from V and 4 bases from J, leaving 15 bases between. The CDR3 is 13 residues long. In nucleotides, the CDR3 is TGTGCCAGCGGACCCGGGGCTACATACGAGCAGTACTTC. Encoded protein: CASGPGATYEQYF.

This chain's CDR3 is CASSFLGLYGYTF. CDR3 DNA: TGTGCCAGCAGTTTTCTAGGCCTCTATGGCTACACCTTC. The chain recombines TRBV28 with TRBJ1-2; D is unclear. Trimming cost V 3 bases and J 4 bases, with 9 bases left between them. The CDR3 spans 13 residues. CDR1 and CDR2 (germline): MDHEN, SYDVKM.

V and J are TRBV19 and TRBJ2-1, with D perhaps matching TRBD1 (5 bases). This CDR3 is 16 amino acids long. Looked up from germline, CDR1 is LNHDA and CDR2 is SQIVND (reference sequence). V was clipped by 1 base and J by 0 bases, with 10 bases between them. This CDR3 reads CASSIVGVSSYNEQFF. The CDR3 DNA reads as TGTGCCAGTAGTATAGTAGGGGTTAGCTCCTACAATGAGCAGTTCTTC.

The rearrangement links TRBV28 to TRBJ1-1; 9 bases are shared with TRBD1. With V trimmed by 6 bases and J by 5 bases, 10 bases remained unmatched. Germline loops: CDR1 MDHEN, CDR2 SYDVKM. This CDR3 spans 15 amino acids. The CDR3 nucleotides read TGTGCCAGCAGCCCACAGGGGGCGGGGGATACTGAAGCTTTCTTT. Protein product: CASSPQGAGDTEAFF.

The sample holds one count of this clone. The chain carries TRBV18 and TRBJ2-1, with 8 nucleotides matching TRBD1. CDR3 length: 17 amino acids. The germline V gene has CDR1 KGHSH and CDR2 LQKENI. V dropped 3 bases and J dropped 5; count of bases not matched to a gene: 12. CDR3 sequence: CASSPQTGVGLNNEQFF. The CDR3 region has the DNA TGTGCCAGCTCACCTCAGACAGGGGTAGGGCTGAACAATGAGCAGTTCTTC.

The sample holds one count of this clone. The chain couples TRBV19 to TRBJ2-2, with D possibly being TRBD1 or TRBD2 (5 bases each). Germline lookup yields CDR1 LNHDA and CDR2 SQIVND (reference sequence). Between the trimmed V and J ends, which lost 10 bases and 2 bases, there was a span of 14 bases. CDR3 length equals 14 residues. The CDR3 DNA is TGTGCCACCTGGGGGATTCCCAACACCGGGGAGCTGTTTTTT. Translation gives CATWGIPNTGELFF.

The genes are TRBV28 and TRBJ2-7, with 8 positions matching TRBD1. The V gene end was trimmed by 9 bases and the J gene end by 7 bases; junction bases not matched to a gene: 5. Germline lookup yields CDR1 MDHEN and CDR2 SYDVKM. The CDR3 loop spans 11 amino acids. Written as DNA, the CDR3 is TGTGCCAGTTCCTGGGACAGGGAGCAGTACTTC. This translates into CASSWDREQYF.

This clone occurred a few times. The V and J genes are TRBV6-6 and TRBJ2-7; the match to TRBD1 covers 10 bases. Per the germline V gene, CDR1 is MNHNY and CDR2 is SVGAGI (reference sequence). V lost 2 bases, J lost 4 bases, and 5 bases stayed unmatched. The CDR3 consists of 15 residues. CDR3 sequence (DNA): TGTGCCAGCAGTTACATACCGGGACAGGGGTACGAGCAGTACTTC. Its protein product is CASSYIPGQGYEQYF.

V usage is TRBV7-3 and J usage is TRBJ2-6; D is unclear. V lost 2 bases to trimming and J lost 0 bases, with 2 bases between them. Germline V lookup: CDR1 SGHTA, CDR2 FQGTGA. CDR3 length equals 14 residues. As DNA, the CDR3 is TGTGCCAGCAGCTTATCCTCTGGGGCCAACGTCCTGACTTTC. It encodes CASSLSSGANVLTF.